A selection of T cell receptor beta chains follows, all from one sample in a study of OX40 agonist ivuxolimab in advanced cancers. The repertoire was sequenced with immunoSEQ multiplex PCR; TCRdb's copy has only in-frame clones and lacks some. In the table there are approximately 60,000 clones, around 83% of which are singletons. The material was CD4+ or CD8+ T cells sorted from blood, obtained in a trial of the OX40 agonist ivuxolimab. These receptors were collected from an adult with an advanced solid tumor such as melanoma, head and neck, liver or kidney cancer. Each CDR3 is given without its conserved first and last residue.

V	CDR3
TRBV6-1	ASSDQVLGTQY
TRBV7-2	ASSLALTLNTEAF
TRBV10-2	ASNGQGGYNEQF
TRBV12-5	ASGYGMSTDTQY
TRBV30	AWMRAGWSSKNIQY
TRBV2	ASSTDRSLGNEQF
TRBV5-1	ASSLGWNMNTEAF
TRBV19	ASSTRQLNYGYT
TRBV7-9	ASSLAMDPRQF
TRBV5-1	ASSLGPGTGPSQPQH
TRBV18	ASSRGGFTEQF
TRBV20-1	RLGDPYEQY
TRBV5-6	ASSAWGSGRSGELF
TRBV7-9	ASSLGLNTGELF
TRBV6-6	ASSWGYTEAF
TRBV7-6	ASSLFVTGRGGPGNTIY
TRBV5-1	ASRDLATGELF
TRBV14	ASSQPSGAPETQY
TRBV27	ASSLSNRILGFNEQY
TRBV4-3	APGGGHSYEQY
TRBV9	ASRRDRGSNYGYT
TRBV20-1	SATSGGEQF
TRBV4-2	ASSQDWVSGRGDTQY
TRBV5-4	ASSIGQGPSVGVLNTEAF
TRBV27	ASRPWPFSGNTIY
TRBV18	ASSPGGGIGANVLT
TRBV9	ASSVYQGFSDTQY
TRBV28	ASSLGWFPYEQY
TRBV30	AWSDRGGPGANVLT
TRBV18	ASSPPGLALTDTQY
TRBV30	AWSEGTSGIWGWETQY
TRBV4-1	ASSQTGGNQPQH
TRBV10-2	ASRKPPEGANTEAF
TRBV4-1	ASSQASSGGSTLTGELF
TRBV5-1	ASSLEGPPGDEQF
TRBV6-5	ASSYSTGTSF
TRBV7-9	ASSLARGGQGSYNEQF
TRBV28	ASRATGKKGTEAF
TRBV25-1	ASGWGERGTQY
TRBV5-5	ASSWGLNTEAF
TRBV4-3	ASSQRGRADTQY
TRBV5-6	ASSTGLVLSSETQY
TRBV6-5	ASRAGRGWGETQY
TRBV5-1	ASSLLGGDNQPQH
TRBV5-4	ASSITGNGQPQH
TRBV28	ASKEPGQGMNTEAF
TRBV5-4	ASSNRGGDYGYT
TRBV5-1	ASSFGQEQETQY
TRBV18	ASSPPGHRYEQY
TRBV9	ASSVGPLKPQH